The 26 T cell receptor delta chains in this list originate from one sample, sequenced in a study of Vδ1+ human thymocytes. No antigens are known for them. Sequences come from RNA converted to cDNA by reverse transcription. Pooled V-gene forward primers with one constant-region reverse primer generated the CDR3 amplicons by multiplex PCR. TCRdb re-analyzed the multiplex PCR reads via CATT. The data hold some 54,000 delta-chain clones, with approximately 15% observed a single time. Study-wide results and limits: Highly polyclonal TRG and TRD repertoires with Gaussian CDR3 length distributions appeared in thymus.

The sequencing input was Vdelta1+ gamma-delta thymocytes from the thymus. Documented subset: FACS-sorted CD3+ TCRalphabeta- TCRVdelta1+ TCRVdelta2- thymocytes. The receptors derive from a boy less than two years old who had congenital heart surgery.

The chain joins TRDV1 to TRDJ1; possible D gene TRDD2, 9 bases. The germline V and J ends were trimmed by 4 bases and 0 bases, with 27 bases remaining between them. The germline V gene encodes CDR1 TSWWSYY and CDR2 QGS. The CDR3 is 20 residues long. The CDR3 DNA follows: TGTGCTCTTGGGGGACCTTCCTACGAACTGGGGGTTTCGTACACCGATAAACTCATCTTT. Translated: CALGGPSYELGVSYTDKLIF.

The chain has TRDV1 and TRDJ1, with 9 nucleotides matching TRDD3. This CDR3 spans 17 amino acids. Trimming cost V 6 bases and J 8 bases; bases outside gene matches: 19. Germline CDR1 reads TSWWSYY; CDR2 reads QGS. CDR3 in amino acids: CALGCGLPVLGETKLIF. In DNA form, the CDR3 reads TGTGCTCTTGGATGCGGCCTTCCCGTACTGGGGGAAACAAAACTCATCTTT.

The V call is TRDV1, the J call TRDJ1, with 9 nucleotides matching TRDD3. Germline CDR1 reads TSWWSYY; CDR2 reads QGS. The trim removed 7 bases at V and 7 bases at J, leaving 25 bases unmatched. This CDR3 comprises 19 residues. CDR3: CALVGDLPGYWGKPCKLIF. The CDR3 region has the DNA TGTGCTCTTGTCGGCGACCTTCCTGGTTACTGGGGGAAACCATGTAAACTCATCTTT.

Comments on this clone: Different DNA sequences within this sample yield the same CDR3. This rearrangement joins TRDV1 to TRDJ1; TRDD3 matches at 7 bases. This CDR3 comprises 20 residues. Germline CDR1 reads TSWWSYY; CDR2 reads QGS. V was clipped by 4 bases and J by 9 bases; unmatched bases: 29. The CDR3 DNA sequence: TGTGCTCTTGGGGCTAGAATAACTCGTCCCCTAGTGCTGGGGGGGCGGGAACTCATCTTT. Translated: CALGARITRPLVLGGRELIF.

The chain recombines TRDV1 with TRDJ1; 8 bases agree with TRDD3. Germline V gene sequence: CDR1 TSWWSYY, CDR2 QGS. V was pared by 4 bases and J by 3 bases, with 19 bases of the junction left unmatched. CDR3 size: 19 residues. The CDR3 loop is CALGGLLARTGGKSDKLIF. The DNA for the CDR3 is TGTGCTCTTGGGGGATTACTGGCTCGTACTGGGGGCAAGTCCGATAAACTCATCTTT.

The rearrangement uses TRDV1 and TRDJ1; the D gene is possibly TRDD2 (6 bases). CDR1 and CDR2 from the germline V gene are TSWWSYY and QGS. The CDR3 totals 19 residues. Trimming pared 1 base from V and 0 bases from J, leaving 21 bases between. The CDR3, as DNA: TGTGCTCTTGGGGAACCGCGCCTTCCAAAACATTGGTACACCGATAAACTCATCTTT. Translated, it gives CALGEPRLPKHWYTDKLIF.

This clone has a handful of counts. This sample includes further DNA sequences coding for the same CDR3. The chain has TRDV1 and TRDJ1; the D is unclear. Germline V gives CDR1 TSWWSYY, CDR2 QGS. The CDR3 consists of 17 residues. V shed 1 base and J shed 0 bases, with 15 bases lying between them. For the CDR3, the DNA is TGTGCTCTTGGGGAACCGGCCAACCCCTGGTACACCGATAAACTCATCTTT. This translates into CALGEPANPWYTDKLIF.

The chain employs TRDV1 and TRDJ1; 9 bases are a match to TRDD3. The V segment lost 4 bases and the J segment 4 bases; nucleotides outside the gene matches: 19. This CDR3 has 19 residues. Germline loops: CDR1 TSWWSYY, CDR2 QGS. The CDR3 spells CALGGLLQRPGDTDDKLIF. In DNA form, the CDR3 reads TGTGCTCTTGGGGGGCTCCTACAACGGCCGGGGGATACCGACGATAAACTCATCTTT.

The chain couples TRDV1 to TRDJ1; D call uncertain. With 0 bases removed from V and 0 bases from J, the gap between germline ends came to 23 bases. This CDR3 is 20 amino acids long. Germline CDR1 is TSWWSYY and CDR2 is QGS. In DNA, the CDR3 is TGTGCTCTTGGGGAACTTGTGGCCCCCCACCCCTCTGCTTACACCGATAAACTCATCTTT. This encodes CALGELVAPHPSAYTDKLIF.

Note on this clone: This may arise from a read error, as a much more abundant clone is one base away. Other DNA sequences in this specimen translate into the identical CDR3. The chain couples TRDV2 to TRDJ1, with 9 bases matching TRDD3. Unmatched junction bases numbered 18, after V lost 4 bases and J lost 1 base. The CDR3 length is 19 residues. From germline, CDR1 is GEAIGNYY and CDR2 EKD. CDR3 bases: TGTGCCTGTGAGATGTCAGCACGCTGGGGGATCGGTTGCACCGATAAACTCATCTTT. As protein: CACEMSARWGIGCTDKLIF.

This clone was seen a few times. The V gene is TRDV1, the J gene TRDJ1; TRDD3 matches at 11 bases. The CDR3 is made up of 20 amino acids. Germline CDR1 and CDR2: TSWWSYY and QGS. V shed 0 bases, J shed 1 base, and the junction held 13 bases outside the gene matches. CDR3 nucleotide sequence: TGTGCTCTTGGGGAACTTACCTCGAACTGGGGGATAGGGCCCACCGATAAACTCATCTTT. It specifies CALGELTSNWGIGPTDKLIF.

This clone came up a few times. The chain links TRDV1 to TRDJ1; D may be TRDD3 (5 bases). This CDR3 comprises 20 residues. The germline V gene has CDR1 TSWWSYY and CDR2 QGS. V lost 5 bases to trimming and J lost 8 bases, with 36 bases between them. The CDR3 nucleotides read TGTGCTCTTGGGCCCCAAGAGGGTGGGTACACGCGAAGGGGAAGAGGAAAACTCATCTTT. Encoded protein: CALGPQEGGYTRRGRGKLIF.

The rearrangement joins TRDV1 to TRDJ1; TRDD3 aligns across 10 bases. Looked up from germline, CDR1 is TSWWSYY and CDR2 is QGS. This CDR3 region has 19 residues. Germline trimming cut 3 bases from V and 0 bases from J; bases unmatched to any gene: 13. CDR3 protein: CALGDGLRSWGINTDKLIF. CDR3 sequence (DNA): TGTGCTCTTGGGGATGGCCTTCGGTCCTGGGGGATAAACACCGATAAACTCATCTTT.

The chain is built from TRDV1 and TRDJ1; 13 bases map to TRDD3. The CDR3 is 23 amino acids. The J segment lost 0 bases and the V segment lost 2 bases, leaving 21 bases of the junction unmatched. From germline, CDR1 is TSWWSYY and CDR2 QGS. CDR3 nucleotides: TGTGCTCTTGGGGAAGGAAGGGCCTGCACTGGGGGATACGTAGGGGCATACACCGATAAACTCATCTTT. Protein product: CALGEGRACTGGYVGAYTDKLIF.

The genes are TRDV1 and TRDJ1; a weak D match, TRDD3 (5 bases). V dropped 2 bases and J dropped 0 bases, with 22 bases sitting between them. This CDR3 is 19 amino acids long. Germline V CDR1 and CDR2: TSWWSYY, QGS. CDR3 sequence reads: CALGEESSPGGSYTDKLIF. The CDR3 DNA follows: TGTGCTCTTGGGGAAGAATCCTCCCCGGGGGGGTCCTACACCGATAAACTCATCTTT.

The rearrangement links TRDV1 to TRDJ1; TRDD3 matches 9 bases. The CDR3 is 20 residues long. Germline loops: CDR1 TSWWSYY, CDR2 QGS. With V trimmed by 2 bases and J by 0 bases, 16 bases remained unmatched. The CDR3 loop is CALGEGCSSVLGDHTDKLIF. The CDR3 DNA sequence: TGTGCTCTTGGGGAAGGGTGCTCCTCCGTACTGGGGGACCACACCGATAAACTCATCTTT.

This clone appeared many times. J is TRDJ1 and V is TRDV2; 13 bases are shared with TRDD3. Germline V gives CDR1 GEAIGNYY, CDR2 EKD. There are 23 residues in the CDR3. The trim removed 0 bases at V and 0 bases at J, leaving 21 bases unmatched. CDR3 protein: CACDTAAAYDLLGDTEYTDKLIF. As DNA, the CDR3 is TGTGCCTGTGACACCGCAGCTGCCTACGATCTACTGGGGGATACGGAGTACACCGATAAACTCATCTTT.

The gene calls are TRDV1 and TRDJ1, with a possible D match to TRDD3 (6 bases). V gave up 4 bases and J gave up 2 bases, with 23 bases separating them. Germline CDR1 is TSWWSYY and CDR2 is QGS. The CDR3 loop spans 18 amino acids. The CDR3 sequence is CALGGLTTWGLLTDKLIF. The CDR3 coding sequence is TGTGCTCTTGGGGGGCTTACAACGTGGGGATTGTTAACCGATAAACTCATCTTT.

The genes are TRDV1 and TRDJ1; D is ambiguous. This CDR3 is built from 17 residues. Germline V CDR1 and CDR2: TSWWSYY, QGS. With 6 bases removed from V and 0 bases from J, the gap between germline ends came to 20 bases. This chain's CDR3 is CALGEREGPVYTDKLIF. In DNA, the CDR3 is TGTGCTCTTGGCGAAAGGGAGGGCCCAGTGTACACCGATAAACTCATCTTT.

The rearrangement uses TRDV1 and TRDJ1; TRDD3 matches 10 bases. This CDR3 spans 19 amino acids. Germline assignment: CDR1 TSWWSYY and CDR2 QGS. V was pared by 2 bases and J by 7 bases, with 19 bases of the junction left unmatched. Here the CDR3 DNA reads TGTGCTCTTGGGGAATTTTTTTTACCTATTGGGGGATACCAAGGTAAACTCATCTTT. It encodes CALGEFFLPIGGYQGKLIF.

This clone turned up a few times. The J gene is TRDJ1, the V gene TRDV1, with 9 bases lining up with TRDD3. This CDR3 contains 22 residues. The V gene's germline CDR1 is TSWWSYY and CDR2 QGS. The V and J ends lost 5 bases and 0 bases, in that order; junction bases with no gene match: 25. The CDR3 DNA sequence: TGTGCTCTTGGGCCGTCTCGGGGAGGGTCAGGGGGATACACCACTTACACCGATAAACTCATCTTT. Translating gives CALGPSRGGSGGYTTYTDKLIF.

This clone was detected a few times. The genes are TRDV1 and TRDJ1, with TRDD3 matching over 12 bases. The ends lost 0 bases at V and 0 bases at J; junction bases unmatched: 17. CDR3 length equals 22 residues. The germline gives CDR1 TSWWSYY, CDR2 QGS. Written as DNA, the CDR3 is TGTGCTCTTGGGGAACTTACCTTCCTGCCACTGGGGGATACACCGTACACCGATAAACTCATCTTT. Translation gives CALGELTFLPLGDTPYTDKLIF.

This clone was found a few times. An end of the junction does not agree with germline; a read error may underlie this. This sequence joins TRDV1 and TRDJ1, with TRDD3 matching over 10 bases. CDR1 and CDR2 from the germline V gene are TSWWSYY and QGS. The CDR3 is 22 amino acids. The CDR3 region is CALGELEFLPTGGSCDTDELIF. For the CDR3, the DNA is TGTGCTCTTGGGGAACTAGAGTTCCTGCCTACTGGGGGATCGTGTGATACCGATGAACTCATCTTT.

The sample holds a few counts of this clone. The rearrangement links TRDV2 to TRDJ1, with 7 bases aligning to TRDD3. J lost 0 bases, V lost 4 bases, and 16 bases had no gene match. This CDR3 spans 18 amino acids. Germline V gives CDR1 GEAIGNYY, CDR2 EKD. The CDR3: CACDTLLGIGRYTDKLIF. In DNA form, the CDR3 reads TGTGCCTGTGATACCCTACTGGGGATTGGCCGGTACACCGATAAACTCATCTTT.

In this sample, this clone turned up a few times. The chain joins TRDV1 to TRDJ1; TRDD3 agrees at 10 bases. The CDR3 runs 19 residues. Germline CDR1 and CDR2: TSWWSYY and QGS. J gave up 10 bases and V 1 base, and 21 bases lay outside the gene matches. In DNA, the CDR3 is TGTGCTCTTGGGGAACGACCGTACTGGGGGATCGCCCCTATGAGGGGACTCATCTTT. Translated: CALGERPYWGIAPMRGLIF.

The rearrangement joins TRDV1 to TRDJ1; D is unclear. Per the germline V gene, CDR1 is TSWWSYY and CDR2 is QGS. Trimming removed 2 bases from V and 0 bases from J, with 28 bases in between. The CDR3 contains 21 residues. The CDR3 nucleotides read TGTGCTCTTGGGGAATTGGGTGTCATCTCCTTAAGAGCCGGAGACACCGATAAACTCATCTTT. Its translation is CALGELGVISLRAGDTDKLIF.